The 9 T cell receptor beta chains in this list originate from one sample, sequenced in a study of shared clonotypes between healthy human individuals (dated by TCRdb to 2020 to 2021). The library was prepared using the immunoSEQ multiplex PCR assay. TCRdb carries this immuneACCESS record with in-frame sequences only. Its versions omit some clonotypes, under half of them owing to an unresolved V gene in the studies checked, with the rest unexplained. Recorded for this sample are over a million clones; under 80% of them occurred a single time. Approximately 1.5% of the sample is taken by the ten largest. Sequenced input: memory CD4+ T cells sorted from blood. This specimen's cell subset or site label, interpreted: CD45RA-negative fraction. The receptors shown here come from a man aged 18 to 29 in good health.

V and J are TRBV11-1 and TRBJ2-5; 7 bases map to TRBD1. V shed 4 bases and J 5 bases; nucleotides not matched to a gene: 10. The germline gives CDR1 SGHAT, CDR2 FQDESV (reference sequence). CDR3 length: 15 amino acids. The CDR3 DNA is TGTGCCAGCAGCTCTGACATGGGACAGTCGGAGACCCAGTACTTC. Translating gives CASSSDMGQSETQYF.

The chain employs TRBV27 and TRBJ2-7; 8 bases map to TRBD1. Germline V gene sequence: CDR1 MNHEY, CDR2 SMNVEV (reference sequence). The CDR3 extends over 16 amino acids. Losses at the gene ends were 2 bases for V and 6 bases for J; bases not matched to a gene: 12. DNA for the CDR3: TGTGCCAGCAGTTTAGCATCCGGGACAGGTTCTGCCGAGCAGTACTTC. It codes for CASSLASGTGSAEQYF.

This clone has just one count. The chain recombines TRBV30 with TRBJ1-3; TRBD1 agrees at 7 bases. V was pared by 1 base and J by 4 bases, with 7 bases of the junction left unmatched. The germline V gene has CDR1 GTSNPN and CDR2 SVGIG (reference sequence). This CDR3 contains 15 residues. The CDR3 DNA reads as TGTGCCTGGAGTGCCCTGACAGGGCCCGGAAACACCATATATTTT. Encoded protein: CAWSALTGPGNTIYF.

This clone was observed a handful of times. The CDR3 region is CAWSAGLTIATF. CDR3 coding DNA: TGTGCCTGGTCGGCGGGCCTGACGATAGCCACCTTC. The chain couples TRBV30 to TRBJ1-2; D remains unclear. The V end was cut by 5 bases, the J end by 13 bases, with 20 bases between. This CDR3 comprises 12 residues. Germline V gene sequence: CDR1 GTSNPN, CDR2 SVGIG (reference sequence). Complete variable domain (other parts from reference TRBV30 and TRBJ1-2): SQTIHQWPATLVQPVGSPLSLECTVEGTSNPNLYWYRQAAGRGLQLLFYSVGIGQISSEVPQNLSASRPQDRQFILSSKKLLLSDSGFYLCAWSAGLTIATFGSGTRLTVV.

V and J are TRBV4-1 and TRBJ1-3, with D possibly being TRBD1 (5 bases). Germline CDR1 is MGHRA and CDR2 is YSYEKL. CDR3 length equals 16 residues. Trimming took 2 bases from V and 3 from J, leaving 14 bases between them. CDR3: CASSQPGRKDGNTIYF. The DNA for the CDR3 is TGCGCCAGCAGCCAACCGGGACGGAAAGATGGAAACACCATATATTTT.

The V gene is TRBV7-9, the J gene TRBJ1-5, with D hard to call. Between the trimmed V and J ends, which lost 5 bases and 5 bases, there was a span of 13 bases. CDR1 is SEHNR, CDR2 FQNEAQ, per germline (reference sequence). The CDR3 runs 14 residues. The CDR3, as DNA: TGTGCCAGCAGCCCTGATCACAGCTATCAGCCCCAGCATTTT. It encodes CASSPDHSYQPQHF.

The rearrangement uses TRBV9 and TRBJ2-3, with 12 positions matching TRBD2. The junction had 4 bases not matched to a gene; V was cut back by 5 bases and J by 3 bases. CDR1 SGDLS and CDR2 YYNGEE come from the germline V gene. This CDR3 comprises 15 residues. The CDR3 spells CASSSLAGGTDTQYF. The CDR3 region has the DNA TGTGCCAGCAGTTCGCTAGCGGGGGGGACAGATACGCAGTATTTT.

The chain uses TRBV19 and TRBJ1-3, with 7 bases identical to TRBD1. The CDR3 runs to 17 residues. V lost 10 bases, J lost 4 bases, and 19 bases stayed unmatched. The germline V gene encodes CDR1 LNHDA and CDR2 SQIVND (reference sequence). CDR3 sequence (DNA): TGTGCCACCCAAGGGGGGGGACAGACGGTGAGAGGAAACACCATATATTTT. This encodes CATQGGGQTVRGNTIYF.

The chain couples TRBV2 to TRBJ2-1, with 9 bases fitting TRBD2. Germline CDR1 reads SNHLY; CDR2 reads FYNNEI. V was pared by 1 base and J by 10 bases, with 8 bases of the junction left unmatched. The CDR3 spans 15 residues. CDR3: CASSEGGLAGTEQFF. In DNA, the CDR3 is TGTGCCAGCAGTGAAGGGGGTCTAGCGGGAACGGAGCAGTTCTTC.